Shown below are 4 T cell receptor beta chains from a single sample sequenced in a study of resident and recirculating memory T cells in vitiligo. TCRdb's table, derived via immunoSEQ multiplex PCR, lists solely in-frame clones and lacks some. Of 75,000 to 85,000 clones listed, about 92% are singletons. The sequencing input was blood. The receptors here all came from a male donor with vitiligo.

The rearrangement joins TRBV5-1 to TRBJ1-1, with 10 bases aligning to TRBD1. This CDR3 is 15 amino acids long. Germline V gives CDR1 SGHRS, CDR2 YFSETQ. The J segment lost 4 bases and the V segment lost 0 bases, leaving 3 bases of the junction unmatched. CDR3 sequence reads: CASSLGGTGATEAFF. For the CDR3, the DNA is TGCGCCAGCAGCTTGGGCGGGACAGGGGCCACTGAAGCTTTCTTT.

The genes are TRBV9 and TRBJ2-7, with D possibly being TRBD1 (6 bases). CDR1 SGDLS and CDR2 YYNGEE come from the germline V gene. The CDR3 extends over 13 amino acids. Trimming took 4 bases from V and 3 from J, leaving 11 bases between them. The CDR3 here is CASSPHRDYEQYF. The CDR3 DNA reads as TGTGCCAGCAGCCCTCACAGGGACTACGAGCAGTACTTC.

The V gene is TRBV7-6, the J gene TRBJ1-2; 10 bases map to TRBD1. Germline V gene data show CDR1 as SGHVS and CDR2 as FNYEAQ. CDR3 length: 14 residues. Trimming cost V 6 bases and J 6 bases; bases outside gene matches: 7. The CDR3 is CASSPDRGLDGYTF. The CDR3 DNA is TGTGCCAGCAGTCCTGACAGGGGGCTAGATGGCTACACCTTC.

The V gene is TRBV30, the J gene TRBJ2-1; TRBD1 might be the D (6 bases). The V gene lost 4 bases and the J gene lost 0 bases, with 10 bases spanning the gap. This CDR3 has 14 residues. From germline, CDR1 is GTSNPN and CDR2 SVGIG (reference sequence). DNA of the CDR3: TGTGCCTGGACGACAGGTTACTCCTACAATGAGCAGTTCTTC. Its translation is CAWTTGYSYNEQFF.